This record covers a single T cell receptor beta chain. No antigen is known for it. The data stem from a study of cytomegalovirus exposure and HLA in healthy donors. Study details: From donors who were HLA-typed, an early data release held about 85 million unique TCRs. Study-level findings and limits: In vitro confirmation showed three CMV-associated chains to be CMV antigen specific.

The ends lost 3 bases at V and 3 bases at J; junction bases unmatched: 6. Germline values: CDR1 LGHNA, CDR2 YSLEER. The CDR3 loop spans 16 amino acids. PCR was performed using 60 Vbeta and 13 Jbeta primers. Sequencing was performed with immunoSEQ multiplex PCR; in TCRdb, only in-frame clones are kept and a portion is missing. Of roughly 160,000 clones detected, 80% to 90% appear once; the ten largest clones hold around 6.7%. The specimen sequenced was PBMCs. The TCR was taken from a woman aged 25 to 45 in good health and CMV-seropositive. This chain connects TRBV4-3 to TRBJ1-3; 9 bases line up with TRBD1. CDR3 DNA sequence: TGCGCCAGCAGCCAGCAGGACAGGGGTTTTGGAAACACCATATATTTT. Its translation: CASSQQDRGFGNTIYF.